This T cell receptor beta chain appears in the sequencing data of a study of regulatory T cells in long-lasting Graves disease. Study-level information: Graves' patients (newly diagnosed) had been on antithyroid drugs under 3 months.

The sample's time point: newly diagnosed GD, antithyroid drugs for less than 3 months. Construction of the TCR library relied on RNA isolated from PBMCs. This clonotype showed up many times. What it binds is unknown. Study results and limitations: What was studied was peripheral blood only, and not thyroid tissue.

Germline loops: CDR1 SNHLY, CDR2 FYNNEI. The germline V and J ends were trimmed by 6 bases and 9 bases, with 12 bases remaining between them. This CDR3 spans 12 amino acids. Libraries of TCR beta came from iRepertoire HTBI primers plus Arm-PCR of CDR3 regions. In the original processing: 60 or so TRBV and approximately 13 TRBJ segments were identified across samples. TCRdb independently ran MiXCR on the multiplex PCR reads; one entry per CDR3 protein. TCRdb, rather than the study authors, made the V and J calls. The repertoire includes roughly 420,000 distinct CDR3 sequences, about a sixth of them detected once, and approximately 11% sits in the top ten. This same sample was also taken into another study, of T cells in Graves' hyperthyroidism and ophthalmopathy. From that paper: Initially, a first-round RT-PCR of the TCR CDR3 employed the HTBI primer set.

The source is a woman aged 25 to 39 with Graves disease. The chain carries TRBV2 and TRBJ1-5; D remains ambiguous. The sequencing used peripheral blood mononuclear cells (PBMCs), collected at new diagnosis, from a patient treated with antithyroid drugs. CDR3 sequence: CASRNLGGPQHF. CDR3 in DNA: TGTGCCAGCAGAAATTTGGGAGGGCCCCAGCATTTT.